The TCR beta chain under discussion was sequenced for a study of cytomegalovirus exposure and HLA in healthy donors. Germline V gene lookup returns CDR1 SGHNT and CDR2 YENEEA. The CDR3 is 14 residues long. Germline trimming cut 1 base from V and 6 bases from J; bases unmatched to any gene: 3. Vbeta (60) and Jbeta (13) primers were used in the PCR. The method was immunoSEQ multiplex PCR; TCRdb's version includes in-frame clones alone and lacks a portion of them. Among about 150,000 clones listed, roughly 73% were seen once. The chain couples TRBV11-3 to TRBJ2-7; 10 bases match TRBD1. The source is a male donor in good health and CMV-seronegative. The specimen was PBMCs. CDR3 loop: CASSLGRDRGEQYF. CDR3 DNA: TGTGCCAGCAGCTTAGGCCGGGACAGGGGCGAGCAGTACTTC.